A selection of T cell receptor beta chains follows, all from one sample in a study of T cells in Graves' hyperthyroidism and ophthalmopathy. TCRdb passed the multiplex PCR reads through MiXCR, listing each CDR3 protein once. The data show roughly 720,000 distinct CDR3 sequences, with approximately 15% seen just once and 15% to 19% held by the top ten. The sample was blood. The receptors come from a man in his fifties or sixties with Graves' hyperthyroidism. Each CDR3 is given with its conserved first and last residue.

j_call cdr3_length v_call cdr3_aa
TRBJ2-7 15 TRBV7-3 CASSLGGQGNDEQYF
TRBJ2-2 13 TRBV7-6 CASSLAVAGELFF
TRBJ2-7 14 TRBV7-2 CASSPTGPRPEQYF
TRBJ1-1 16 TRBV6-2/TRBV6-3 CASSYGPGQGITGAFF
TRBJ2-5 13 TRBV27 CASNSGIGETQYF
TRBJ1-3 15 TRBV4-1 CASSQGTGFGNTIYF
TRBJ1-3 21 TRBV28 CASSRGGYGVPTASSGNTIYF
TRBJ1-3 16 TRBV18 CASSPRDRGSGNTIYF
TRBJ1-5 15 TRBV19 CASRGTGVSNQPQHF
TRBJ2-7 14 TRBV29-1 CSVRDSGYDYEQYF
TRBJ2-1 15 TRBV6-2/TRBV6-3 CASSYSRDSYNEQFF
TRBJ2-3 15 TRBV28 CASSLWRESIDTQYF
TRBJ1-4 14 TRBV25-1 CASAPPGVREKLFF
TRBJ2-1 15 TRBV28 CASSSRGGSYNEQFF
TRBJ2-3 15 TRBV12-3/TRBV12-4 CASSPREPGSDTQYF
TRBJ2-1 15 TRBV25-1 CASSAGTGNYNEQFF
TRBJ1-1 14 TRBV11-2 CASSFTDRDTEAFF
TRBJ2-1 13 TRBV30 CAWDSGTYNEQFF
TRBJ2-1 17 TRBV3-1 CASSHQPTRYSYNEQFF
TRBJ2-5 12 TRBV10-3 CAMGQTQETQYF
TRBJ1-2 13 TRBV20-1 CSASDREDYGYTF
TRBJ2-5 15 TRBV11-2 CASSQTPTGRETQYF
TRBJ2-6 16 TRBV5-4 CASSSPGGGGANVLTF
TRBJ2-1 15 TRBV20-1 CSARELQRESGEQFF
TRBJ1-2 10 TRBV6-1 CARRGQGYTF
TRBJ1-5 17 TRBV10-2 CASSESYGGYSNQPQHF
TRBJ1-1 16 TRBV20-1 CSARDDGTDSNTEAFF
TRBJ2-7 15 TRBV6-2/TRBV6-3 CASSYSLAGGAEQYF
TRBJ2-1 16 TRBV24-1 CATSDASGSSYNEQFF
TRBJ1-2 15 TRBV19 CATSRTGTFDYGYTF
TRBJ2-3 16 TRBV30 CAWRTGLAGSTDTQYF
TRBJ1-4 15 TRBV7-8 CASSLGWGSNEKLFF
TRBJ2-7 12 TRBV7-2 CASSLLPGEQYF
TRBJ1-6 14 TRBV28 CASSPQGSNSPLHF
TRBJ2-1 14 TRBV12-3/TRBV12-4 CASSLAAGGGEQFF
TRBJ2-7 15 TRBV28 CAGMVAEGYSYEQYF
TRBJ2-7 14 TRBV30 CAWRSTGTSYEQYF
TRBJ1-4 14 TRBV9 CASSATGRGEKLFF
TRBJ1-6 15 TRBV15 CATSWRTGYNSPLHF
TRBJ2-2 15 TRBV2 CASSGSGSRTGELFF